The 9 T cell receptor beta chains below all came from one sample that was sequenced in a study of shared clonotypes between healthy human individuals. Only in-frame clones appear in the TCRdb table, and some are missing; sequencing was by immunoSEQ multiplex PCR. The repertoire holds some 980,000 clones, with over 75% as singletons. Specimen: memory CD4+ T cells sorted from blood. Subset here: CD45RA-negative fraction. The origin of the receptors is a man between 18 and 35 years old in good health.

The chain couples TRBV18 to TRBJ1-1; maybe TRBD1 (5 bases). The CDR3 totals 14 residues. Germline V gives CDR1 KGHSH, CDR2 LQKENI. Trimming cost V 3 bases and J 4 bases, with 12 bases left between them. CDR3 region: CASSPKGFGTEAFF. The CDR3, as DNA: TGTGCCAGCTCACCTAAGGGGTTTGGCACTGAAGCTTTCTTT.

Note on this clone: The same CDR3 arises from other DNA sequences in this sample as well. The CDR3 DNA sequence: TGTGCCTGGAGTGCAGGGACCCGCTACGAGCAGTACTTC. Translation: CAWSAGTRYEQYF. This rearrangement joins TRBV30 to TRBJ2-7, with D possibly called TRBD1 or TRBD2 (5 bases each). The V end was cut by 1 base, the J end by 3 bases, with 10 bases between. CDR3 length: 13 amino acids. From germline, CDR1 is GTSNPN and CDR2 SVGIG (reference sequence).

As concerns this clone: Other DNA sequences of this sample code for an identical CDR3. CDR3 bases: TGTGCCAGCAGCTTAGTATCCTACGAGCAGTACTTC. Translation gives CASSLVSYEQYF. The chain is built from TRBV7-9 and TRBJ2-7; D is uncertain. V was trimmed by 1 base and J by 1 base, leaving 2 bases between them. Germline loops: CDR1 SEHNR, CDR2 FQNEAQ (reference sequence). CDR3 length equals 12 residues.

This chain connects TRBV7-9 to TRBJ2-3, with no clear D. V dropped 8 bases and J dropped 6 bases, with 12 bases sitting between them. This CDR3 region has 12 residues. Germline assignment: CDR1 SEHNR and CDR2 FQNEAQ (reference sequence). The CDR3 nucleotides are TGTGCCAGCGGAAAAGGGTCGGATACGCAGTATTTT. Amino acid sequence: CASGKGSDTQYF.

The sample holds one count of this clone. The chain employs TRBV2 and TRBJ2-5; D is unclear. The V end was cut by 2 bases, the J end by 5 bases, with 6 bases between. Germline lookup yields CDR1 SNHLY and CDR2 FYNNEI. The length of the CDR3 is 12 residues. CDR3 sequence (DNA): TGTGCCAGCAGTGAAATCGGGGAGACCCAGTACTTC. Translated: CASSEIGETQYF. Drawing the rest from reference TRBV2 and TRBJ2-5, the complete variable domain is EPEVTQTPSHQVTQMGQEVILRCVPISNHLYFYWYRQILGQKVEFLVSFYNNEISEKSEIFDDQFSVERPDGSNFTLKIRSTKLEDSAMYFCASSEIGETQYFGPGTRLLVL.

This rearrangement joins TRBV6-5 to TRBJ2-3; 7 bases are a match to TRBD1. Germline CDR1 and CDR2: MNHEY and SVGAGI. CDR3 size: 16 residues. With 3 bases clipped from V and 8 bases from J, the junction kept 14 bases outside the gene matches. CDR3 sequence: CASSYQQGSRFGTQYF. CDR3 DNA: TGTGCCAGCAGTTATCAACAGGGGAGTAGGTTTGGTACGCAGTATTTT.

This clone was detected only once. The chain couples TRBV7-9 to TRBJ1-2; D is ambiguous. V lost 1 base, J lost 2 bases, and 11 bases lay in between. The CDR3 is 15 amino acids. Per the germline V gene, CDR1 is SEHNR and CDR2 is FQNEAQ (reference sequence). The CDR3 coding sequence is TGTGCCAGCAGCTTAGATTCGGGGTTCAACTATGGCTACACCTTC. It yields the protein CASSLDSGFNYGYTF.

The rearrangement joins TRBV5-8 to TRBJ1-2; 9 bases align to TRBD1. The CDR3 has 13 residues. Germline V lookup: CDR1 SGHTS, CDR2 YDEGEE. The V and J ends lost 4 bases and 7 bases, in that order; junction bases with no gene match: 5. This CDR3 reads CASSNTGGLGYTF. The CDR3 DNA is TGTGCCAGCAGCAACACAGGGGGCCTTGGCTACACCTTC.

The chain uses TRBV5-1 and TRBJ2-2; possibly TRBD2 for D (6 bases). Germline V CDR1 and CDR2: SGHRS, YFSETQ. The CDR3 has 16 residues. V was shortened by 5 bases and J by 5 bases, with 19 bases between the two germline ends. CDR3 nucleotide sequence: TGCGCCAGCAGGAACGAGCTCGGAGGGCGGACCGGGGAGCTGTTTTTT. Its translation: CASRNELGGRTGELFF.